The following is a T cell receptor (beta chain) sequence with its context. Its antigen remains unknown. This may arise from a read error, as a much more abundant clone is one base away. This sample is drawn from a study of blood T cells in healthy people across ages. Study results and limitations: Both naive CD4+ cell counts and diversity were greater in long-lived donors than in aged donors. Among T cells, TCR beta diversity per million cells dropped roughly linearly as age rose. Reliance upon unsorted PBMCs precluded definitive naive versus antigen-experienced comparison.

Germline V gene lookup returns CDR1 SGHNT and CDR2 YYREEE (reference sequence). V was pared by 3 bases and J by 2 bases, with 8 bases of the junction left unmatched. The CDR3 consists of 15 residues. Primed by a sample-barcoded 5' primer and a J-beta primer mix, a second PCR proceeded for about 7 to 11 cycles. A template-switch adaptor that had 12 random nucleotides put a tag on each cDNA molecule. MiXCR, applied by TCRdb to the 5' RACE reads, yields one record per CDR3 protein. The table has about 810,000 distinct CDR3 sequences, around 34% seen once. The sequence was collected from a man younger than 30 in good health. The chain uses TRBV5-4 and TRBJ2-7, with TRBD2 identical over 7 bases. The sample taken for sequencing was blood. CDR3 coding DNA: TGTGCCAGCAGCTGCAGCGGGACGGGTACCTACGAGCAGTACTTC. Protein product: CASSCSGTGTYEQYF. The variable domain in full, with the rest retrieved from reference TRBV5-4 and TRBJ2-7, is ETGVTQSPTHLIKTRGQQVTLRCSSQSGHNTVSWYQQALGQGPQFIFQYYREEENGRGNFPPRFSGLQFPNYSSELNVNALELDDSALYLCASSCSGTGTYEQYFGPGTRLTVT.